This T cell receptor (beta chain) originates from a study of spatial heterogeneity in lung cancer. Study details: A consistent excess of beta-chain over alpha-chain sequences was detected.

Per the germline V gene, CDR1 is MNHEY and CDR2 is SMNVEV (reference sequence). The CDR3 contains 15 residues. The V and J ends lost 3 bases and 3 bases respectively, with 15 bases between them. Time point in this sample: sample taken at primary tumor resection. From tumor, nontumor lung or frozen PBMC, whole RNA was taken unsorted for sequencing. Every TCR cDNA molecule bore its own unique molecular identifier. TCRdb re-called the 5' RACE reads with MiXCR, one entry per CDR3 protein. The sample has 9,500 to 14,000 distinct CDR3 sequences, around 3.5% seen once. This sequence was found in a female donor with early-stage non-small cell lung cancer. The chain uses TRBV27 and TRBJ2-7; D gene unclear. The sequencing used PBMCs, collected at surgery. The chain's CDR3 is CASSFAAMGVYEQYF. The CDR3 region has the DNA TGTGCCAGCAGTTTCGCGGCGATGGGTGTCTACGAGCAGTACTTC.